One and the same sample provided the 23 T cell receptor beta chains below, sequenced in a study of T-cell reconstitution after alpha-beta-depleted transplantation in children. Unique molecular identifiers were incorporated into the prepared TCRbeta library. Each CDR3 protein is one row after TCRdb ran MiXCR on the PCR reads. This sample yields just under 550,000 distinct CDR3 sequences, of which 18% are seen a single time; 3.3% belongs to the top ten. Sequencing used PBMCs from the stem cell graft donor, obtained from the stem cell graft. Every receptor here comes from a human donor who donated a stem cell graft to a child with acute lymphoblastic leukemia.

This clonotype was seen only a few times. The V call is TRBV7-9, the J call TRBJ1-5; the D is unclear. Germline assignment: CDR1 SEHNR and CDR2 FQNEAQ (reference sequence). The V and J ends lost 1 base and 3 bases respectively, with 10 bases between them. CDR3 length: 15 amino acids. CDR3 amino acids: CASSLDGKINQPQHF. CDR3 nucleotide sequence: TGTGCCAGCAGCTTAGACGGTAAAATCAATCAGCCCCAGCATTTT.

J is TRBJ2-7 and V is TRBV20-1, with D possibly TRBD1 on 5 matching bases. This CDR3 contains 12 residues. Trimming left V 1 base short and J 5 bases short, with 9 bases between. Germline CDR1 and CDR2: DFQATT and SNEGSKA (reference sequence). CDR3 nucleotides: TGCAGTGCTAGAGGAAGGGGCCACGAGCAGTACTTC. Its protein product is CSARGRGHEQYF.

This clonotype occurred once. This chain connects TRBV9 to TRBJ1-2; weak D call: TRBD1 (6 bases). The CDR3 is 15 residues long. V dropped 4 bases and J dropped 4 bases, with 17 bases sitting between them. Germline V CDR1 and CDR2: SGDLS, YYNGEE. The DNA for the CDR3 is TGTGCCAGCAGCTTCGGCTTACAGGGCAGCTATGGCTACACCTTC. Its translation is CASSFGLQGSYGYTF. Filled out from reference TRBV9 and TRBJ1-2, the complete variable domain reads DSGVTQTPKHLITATGQRVTLRCSPRSGDLSVYWYQQSLDQGLQFLIQYYNGEERAKGNILERFSAQQFPDLHSELNLSSLELGDSALYFCASSFGLQGSYGYTFGSGTRLTVV.

This clonotype was counted between two and nine times. The chain has TRBV7-6 and TRBJ2-3; 7 bases match TRBD2. The J segment lost 0 bases and the V segment lost 1 base, leaving 13 bases of the junction unmatched. There are 19 residues in the CDR3. Germline values: CDR1 SGHVS, CDR2 FNYEAQ. CDR3 coding DNA: TGTGCCAGCAGCTTAGGGCCCCTGCTAGCGGTCGCTAGCACAGATACGCAGTATTTT. Protein: CASSLGPLLAVASTDTQYF.

This rearrangement joins TRBV4-1 to TRBJ1-5, with D perhaps matching TRBD1 (5 bases). Trimming stripped 3 bases from V and 2 bases from J, with 17 bases between. The CDR3 runs to 17 residues. CDR1 MGHRA and CDR2 YSYEKL come from the germline V gene. For the CDR3, the DNA is TGCGCCAGCAGCCATCCCCTTAGGACAATTGGCAATCAGCCCCAGCATTTT. Protein: CASSHPLRTIGNQPQHF.

V is TRBV5-6 and J is TRBJ2-7; the match to TRBD1 covers 10 bases. CDR1 SGHDT and CDR2 YYEEEE come from the germline V gene. V was clipped by 3 bases and J by 7 bases; unmatched bases: 7. This CDR3 spans 14 amino acids. The CDR3 sequence is CASSWGQGYREQYF. The CDR3 nucleotides read TGTGCCAGCAGCTGGGGACAGGGGTACCGGGAGCAGTACTTC.

The genes are TRBV24-1 and TRBJ2-1, with TRBD1 matching over 9 bases. V gave up 3 bases and J gave up 1 base; unmatched junction bases: 3. Germline V gene sequence: CDR1 KGHDR, CDR2 SFDVKD. The length of the CDR3 is 16 residues. DNA of the CDR3: TGTGCCACCAGTGATGGGGGACAGGGATCCTACAATGAGCAGTTCTTC. Its protein is CATSDGGQGSYNEQFF.

This clonotype occurred once. The chain is built from TRBV20-1 and TRBJ2-3, with D possibly TRBD2 on 5 matching bases. Deletions cut 3 bases from V and 2 bases from J, with 15 bases between. In germline, CDR1 is DFQATT, CDR2 SNEGSKA (reference sequence). The CDR3 length is 15 residues. This CDR3 reads CSASDRLANTDTQYF. CDR3 DNA sequence: TGCAGTGCTAGTGACCGTCTAGCAAACACAGATACGCAGTATTTT.

V and J are TRBV18 and TRBJ2-3; D unclear. CDR1 and CDR2 (germline): KGHSH, LQKENI. Trimming removed 0 bases from V and 4 bases from J, with 11 bases in between. The CDR3 runs to 15 residues. The CDR3 region has the DNA TGTGCCAGCTCACCACCTGCCTCACCCCCAGATACGCAGTATTTT. It translates to CASSPPASPPDTQYF.

The chain joins TRBV5-1 to TRBJ2-7; a possible D gene is TRBD2 (6 bases). The CDR3 is made up of 17 amino acids. From germline, CDR1 is SGHRS and CDR2 YFSETQ. V was shortened by 0 bases and J by 3 bases, with 19 bases between the two germline ends. The CDR3 DNA reads as TGCGCCAGCAGCTTGGCCGGTCCGGGGGTCTTAAGCTACGAGCAGTACTTC. Its translation: CASSLAGPGVLSYEQYF.

The V and J genes are TRBV5-5 and TRBJ1-4, with D hard to call. CDR1 and CDR2 (germline): SGHKS, YYEKEE (reference sequence). V was shortened by 0 bases and J by 1 base, with 10 bases between the two germline ends. CDR3 length: 16 residues. The CDR3 DNA sequence: TGTGCCAGCAGCTTGGAGCGGGTGGGAACTAATGAAAAACTGTTTTTT. Amino acids: CASSLERVGTNEKLFF.

This clonotype was seen more than once but under ten times. The chain links TRBV9 to TRBJ2-1; no firm D call. This CDR3 is 15 amino acids long. V was shortened by 4 bases and J by 4 bases, with 15 bases between the two germline ends. In germline, CDR1 is SGDLS, CDR2 YYNGEE. The CDR3 sequence: CASSLHPAHYNEQFF. CDR3 nucleotide sequence: TGTGCCAGCAGCCTCCACCCTGCTCATTACAATGAGCAGTTCTTC.

The chain carries TRBV6-5 and TRBJ1-1; D unresolved. Germline V lookup: CDR1 MNHEY, CDR2 SVGAGI. V gave up 8 bases and J gave up 3 bases, with 13 bases separating them. This CDR3 spans 13 amino acids. CDR3 sequence (DNA): TGTGCCAGCTTAAGGTTGAGGGACACTGAAGCTTTCTTT. This translates into CASLRLRDTEAFF.

This clonotype was counted between two and nine times. This chain uses TRBV12-3 or TRBV12-4 with TRBJ2-3; tentatively, D is TRBD2 (6 bases). CDR3 size: 14 residues. The V and J ends lost 7 bases and 6 bases respectively, with 17 bases between them. The CDR3 loop reads CASIPMTRVDTQYF. In DNA form, the CDR3 reads TGTGCCAGCATCCCCATGACTAGAGTGGATACGCAGTATTTT.

The chain uses TRBV20-1 and TRBJ1-1; no firm D call. V gave up 7 bases and J gave up 1 base, with 16 bases separating them. There are 14 residues in the CDR3. Germline values: CDR1 DFQATT, CDR2 SNEGSKA (reference sequence). As DNA, the CDR3 is TGCAGTGTTATCTCGTCCCGCGGGAACACTGAAGCTTTCTTT. Amino acids: CSVISSRGNTEAFF.

The chain joins TRBV5-1 to TRBJ2-7, with D perhaps matching TRBD1 (5 bases). The CDR3 length is 15 residues. The germline V gene has CDR1 SGHRS and CDR2 YFSETQ. Trimming took off 0 bases at V and 6 bases at J, with 16 bases between the two ends. In DNA form, the CDR3 reads TGCGCCAGCAGCTTGGAGGGGTTGGCAGACCCCGAGCAGTACTTC. It codes for CASSLEGLADPEQYF.

This chain connects TRBV7-4 to TRBJ2-2; a possible D gene is TRBD1 (6 bases). V gave up 1 base and J gave up 6 bases, with 12 bases separating them. Germline V gives CDR1 SGHVT, CDR2 SQSDAQ. The CDR3 runs 15 residues. The CDR3 DNA reads as TGTGCCAGCAGCTTAGTACAGGGCGAGGCCGGGGAGCTGTTTTTT. Translating gives CASSLVQGEAGELFF.

This clonotype was detected only a few times. CDR3 in DNA: TGTGCCAGCAGTGGAAGCAGGGGGCTAAATGAGCAGTTCTTC. The encoded protein is CASSGSRGLNEQFF. The chain links TRBV27 to TRBJ2-1; 8 bases line up with TRBD1. In germline, CDR1 is MNHEY, CDR2 SMNVEV (reference sequence). The length of the CDR3 is 14 residues. V shed 5 bases, J shed 7 bases, and the junction held 7 bases outside the gene matches.

This clonotype appeared a few times. This chain uses TRBV20-1 with TRBJ2-1; tentative D call: TRBD2 (6 bases). The V gene's germline CDR1 is DFQATT and CDR2 SNEGSKA (reference sequence). CDR3 size: 11 residues. Between the trimmed V and J ends, which lost 5 bases and 12 bases, there was a span of 14 bases. CDR3 in amino acids: CSAPPGRGQFF. The CDR3 DNA is TGCAGTGCTCCACCTGGGCGGGGGCAGTTCTTC.

This clonotype was detected many times. V gene TRBV7-6 combines with J gene TRBJ2-1, with a tentative D call TRBD2 (5 bases). The CDR3 covers 15 residues. Per germline, CDR1 SGHVS and CDR2 FNYEAQ. V lost 2 bases and J lost 0, with 8 bases in between. This chain's CDR3 is CASSLLGSSYNEQFF. Written as DNA, the CDR3 is TGTGCCAGCAGCTTACTGGGGAGCTCCTACAATGAGCAGTTCTTC.

This chain links TRBV10-3 with TRBJ2-7, with a weak D call TRBD1 (6 bases). The V gene lost 0 bases and the J gene lost 6 bases, with 15 bases spanning the gap. CDR3 length: 15 amino acids. Germline V gene sequence: CDR1 ENHRY, CDR2 SYGVKD. CDR3 in amino acids: CAISESAGIQGEQYF. The CDR3 DNA follows: TGTGCCATCAGTGAGTCGGCAGGAATACAGGGCGAGCAGTACTTC.

In regard to this clonotype: One junction end does not reproduce the germline sequence, and a read error may be involved. The CDR3 DNA is TGTGCCAGCTGTTTAGCGGCCCTAGATACCATTGGGTACGAGCAGTACTTC. It specifies CASCLAALDTIGYEQYF. The chain couples TRBV12-3 or TRBV12-4 to TRBJ2-7, with a tentative D call TRBD2 (6 bases). The CDR3 contains 17 residues.

This clonotype was detected a few times. This chain uses TRBV7-9 with TRBJ1-4; D remains unclear. Germline CDR1 reads SEHNR; CDR2 reads FQNEAQ (reference sequence). The CDR3 loop spans 14 amino acids. Trimming took off 4 bases at V and 4 bases at J, with 10 bases between the two ends. The CDR3: CASSSLTDNEKLFF. The CDR3 coding sequence is TGTGCCAGCAGCTCGCTGACTGATAATGAAAAACTGTTTTTT.